Reported below is one TCR beta chain. The antigen is undetermined. The CDR3 runs 14 residues. Looked up from germline, CDR1 is LNHDA and CDR2 is SQIVND (reference sequence). Trimming took off 4 bases at V and 2 bases at J, with 12 bases between the two ends. Assay used: immunoSEQ multiplex PCR; TCRdb lists only in-frame clones, some missing. The sample lists under 140,000 clones, 80% to 95% occurring once. The data originate from a study of T cell responses to AZD1222 COVID-19 vaccine. Study-wide points: No day 14 peak samples; only post-peak repertoires were characterized. Vaccine-associated CD4 TCRs spanned spike, dominant at 160-218 and 743-854. Most donors were white British, females outnumbered males, and clonal diversity was possibly underestimated. Spike-specific TCRs gained breadth and depth after people received two AZD1222 doses.

The TCR was taken from an adult in good health. The input for sequencing was peripheral blood, taken on day 0 of AZD1222 vaccination. V and J are TRBV19 and TRBJ2-7; TRBD1 is a possible D gene (6 bases). CDR3 residues: CASSTTRTAYEQYF. The CDR3 DNA is TGTGCCAGTAGTACAACGAGGACAGCCTACGAGCAGTACTTC.